The 15 T cell receptor beta chains below come from one sample, sequenced in a study of T cell responses to AZD1222 COVID-19 vaccine. The data were produced by immunoSEQ multiplex PCR, yet TCRdb's version contains in-frame clones alone and is incomplete. The table lists 110,000 to 150,000 clones, 85% to 95% of them singletons. Sequenced here: peripheral blood, sampled on day 0 of AZD1222 vaccination. These receptors all stem from an adult in good health.

This chain uses TRBV5-1 with TRBJ1-1, with D perhaps TRBD1 (5 bases). V lost 0 bases and J 11 bases, leaving 14 bases between the germline ends. The germline CDR1 and CDR2 sequences are SGHRS and YFSETQ. The CDR3 totals 13 residues. In nucleotides, the CDR3 is TGCGCCAGCAGCTTGGCCGGGACGCTCGGGGCTTTCTTT. Amino acid sequence: CASSLAGTLGAFF.

V gene TRBV12-3 or TRBV12-4 combines with J gene TRBJ1-1; D remains unclear. Trimming removed 8 bases from V and 1 base from J, with 11 bases in between. This CDR3 has 13 residues. The CDR3 region is CASGETGNTEAFF. Written as DNA, the CDR3 is TGTGCCAGCGGGGAAACGGGGAACACTGAAGCTTTCTTT.

The chain employs TRBV4-1 and TRBJ1-1; D is perhaps TRBD1 (6 bases). Trimming pared 3 bases from V and 7 bases from J, leaving 9 bases between. The CDR3 is 12 residues long. Germline assignment: CDR1 MGHRA and CDR2 YSYEKL. In DNA, the CDR3 is TGCGCCAGCAGCCAGAAAGGGGGTGAAGCTTTCTTT. It encodes CASSQKGGEAFF.

V gene TRBV19 combines with J gene TRBJ1-1, with TRBD1 as a possible D gene (6 bases). The CDR3 runs to 13 residues. With 4 bases removed from V and 6 bases from J, the gap between germline ends came to 12 bases. Germline V gene lookup returns CDR1 LNHDA and CDR2 SQIVND (reference sequence). The CDR3 region is CASSTRGGSEAFF. In nucleotides, the CDR3 is TGTGCCAGTAGTACCAGGGGTGGGTCTGAAGCTTTCTTT.

The V gene is TRBV9, the J gene TRBJ2-1; D may be TRBD1 or TRBD2 (5 bases each). Trimming left V 3 bases short and J 6 bases short, with 13 bases between. The germline gives CDR1 SGDLS, CDR2 YYNGEE. The CDR3 runs to 14 residues. CDR3 residues: CASSGTSRGNEQFF. The CDR3, as DNA: TGTGCCAGCAGCGGTACTAGTAGGGGCAATGAGCAGTTCTTC.

This clone occurred once. The gene calls are TRBV12-3 or TRBV12-4 and TRBJ2-3; no definite D call. V shed 6 bases and J shed 6 bases, with 10 bases lying between them. CDR3 length: 12 amino acids. The CDR3 DNA sequence: TGTGCCAGCAGCCCGTCATTTGATACGCAGTATTTT. Its protein product is CASSPSFDTQYF.

DNA of the CDR3: TGTGCCAGCAGTTCCCAGCCAAACACTGAAGCTTTCTTT. Residues: CASSSQPNTEAFF. V and J are TRBV28 and TRBJ1-1; no definite D call. This CDR3 is built from 13 residues. V lost 4 bases, J lost 2 bases, and 8 bases lay in between. Germline lookup yields CDR1 MDHEN and CDR2 SYDVKM.

The rearrangement uses TRBV3-1 (or the pseudogene TRBV3-2) and TRBJ2-1, with D unresolved. Germline CDR1 and CDR2: LGHDT and YNNKEL (reference sequence). This CDR3 has 14 amino acids. The germline V and J ends were trimmed by 1 base and 3 bases, with 7 bases remaining between them. This CDR3 reads CASSQVLDYNEQFF. In DNA, the CDR3 is TGTGCCAGCAGCCAAGTCCTCGACTACAATGAGCAGTTCTTC.

This rearrangement joins TRBV28 to TRBJ1-2; 9 nucleotides line up with TRBD1. CDR1 is MDHEN and CDR2 is SYDVKM in the germline V gene. This CDR3 is 17 amino acids long. V trimming: 2 bases; J trimming: 1 base; junction bases outside the gene matches: 8. In DNA, the CDR3 is TGTGCCAGCAGTTTACCAATACAGGGGGCGAATAACTATGGCTACACCTTC. It encodes CASSLPIQGANNYGYTF.

The gene calls are TRBV5-1 and TRBJ2-3, with 9 bases matching TRBD2. V lost 0 bases, J lost 6 bases, and 8 bases stayed unmatched. The CDR3 extends over 16 amino acids. Germline values: CDR1 SGHRS, CDR2 YFSETQ. The CDR3 loop is CASSLDVAGVFDTQYF. The CDR3 nucleotides are TGCGCCAGCAGCTTGGACGTAGCGGGGGTATTCGATACGCAGTATTTT.

The V call is TRBV21-1, the J call TRBJ2-7. TRBV21-1 is described as a pseudogene. The CDR3 covers 18 residues. The CDR3 here is CASSKTSKRRGRHYEQYF. Here the CDR3 DNA reads TGTGCCAGCAGCAAAACAAGCAAGAGACGGGGGCGACACTACGAGCAGTACTTC.

This sequence joins TRBV4-1 and TRBJ2-1; maybe TRBD1 (6 bases). Germline lookup yields CDR1 MGHRA and CDR2 YSYEKL. There are 15 residues in the CDR3. V shed 0 bases and J shed 7 bases, with 13 bases lying between them. CDR3 coding DNA: TGCGCCAGCAGCCAAGAGGGTGGGGGCCCAAATGAGCAGTTCTTC. It encodes CASSQEGGGPNEQFF.

This clone was observed a handful of times. The chain has TRBV7-9 and TRBJ1-2, with D perhaps TRBD1 (5 bases). Germline lookup yields CDR1 SEHNR and CDR2 FQNEAQ (reference sequence). V lost 5 bases to trimming and J lost 4 bases, with 17 bases between them. The CDR3 is 15 residues long. CDR3 sequence: CASSGSGRITYGYTF. The CDR3 region has the DNA TGTGCCAGCAGCGGATCGGGACGGATCACCTATGGCTACACCTTC. Combining the CDR3 with reference TRBV7-9 and TRBJ1-2 gives the whole variable domain DTGVSQNPRHKITKRGQNVTFRCDPISEHNRLYWYRQTLGQGPEFLTYFQNEAQLEKSRLLSDRFSAERPKGSFSTLEIQRTEQGDSAMYLCASSGSGRITYGYTFGSGTRLTVV.

The J gene is TRBJ2-2, the V gene TRBV9; D unresolved. The length of the CDR3 is 14 residues. CDR1 is SGDLS, CDR2 YYNGEE, per germline. V was trimmed by 6 bases and J by 0 bases, leaving 9 bases between them. CDR3 sequence: CASKKRPNTGELFF. The CDR3 DNA reads TGTGCCAGCAAGAAGAGACCGAACACCGGGGAGCTGTTTTTT.

The chain employs TRBV19 and TRBJ1-3; unclear D gene. CDR3 length: 15 residues. Between the trimmed V and J ends, which lost 5 bases and 1 base, there was a span of 12 bases. Germline CDR1 LNHDA, CDR2 SQIVND (reference sequence). As DNA, the CDR3 is TGTGCCAGTAGTCTTCACAGAGTTTCTGGAAACACCATATATTTT. This codes for CASSLHRVSGNTIYF.